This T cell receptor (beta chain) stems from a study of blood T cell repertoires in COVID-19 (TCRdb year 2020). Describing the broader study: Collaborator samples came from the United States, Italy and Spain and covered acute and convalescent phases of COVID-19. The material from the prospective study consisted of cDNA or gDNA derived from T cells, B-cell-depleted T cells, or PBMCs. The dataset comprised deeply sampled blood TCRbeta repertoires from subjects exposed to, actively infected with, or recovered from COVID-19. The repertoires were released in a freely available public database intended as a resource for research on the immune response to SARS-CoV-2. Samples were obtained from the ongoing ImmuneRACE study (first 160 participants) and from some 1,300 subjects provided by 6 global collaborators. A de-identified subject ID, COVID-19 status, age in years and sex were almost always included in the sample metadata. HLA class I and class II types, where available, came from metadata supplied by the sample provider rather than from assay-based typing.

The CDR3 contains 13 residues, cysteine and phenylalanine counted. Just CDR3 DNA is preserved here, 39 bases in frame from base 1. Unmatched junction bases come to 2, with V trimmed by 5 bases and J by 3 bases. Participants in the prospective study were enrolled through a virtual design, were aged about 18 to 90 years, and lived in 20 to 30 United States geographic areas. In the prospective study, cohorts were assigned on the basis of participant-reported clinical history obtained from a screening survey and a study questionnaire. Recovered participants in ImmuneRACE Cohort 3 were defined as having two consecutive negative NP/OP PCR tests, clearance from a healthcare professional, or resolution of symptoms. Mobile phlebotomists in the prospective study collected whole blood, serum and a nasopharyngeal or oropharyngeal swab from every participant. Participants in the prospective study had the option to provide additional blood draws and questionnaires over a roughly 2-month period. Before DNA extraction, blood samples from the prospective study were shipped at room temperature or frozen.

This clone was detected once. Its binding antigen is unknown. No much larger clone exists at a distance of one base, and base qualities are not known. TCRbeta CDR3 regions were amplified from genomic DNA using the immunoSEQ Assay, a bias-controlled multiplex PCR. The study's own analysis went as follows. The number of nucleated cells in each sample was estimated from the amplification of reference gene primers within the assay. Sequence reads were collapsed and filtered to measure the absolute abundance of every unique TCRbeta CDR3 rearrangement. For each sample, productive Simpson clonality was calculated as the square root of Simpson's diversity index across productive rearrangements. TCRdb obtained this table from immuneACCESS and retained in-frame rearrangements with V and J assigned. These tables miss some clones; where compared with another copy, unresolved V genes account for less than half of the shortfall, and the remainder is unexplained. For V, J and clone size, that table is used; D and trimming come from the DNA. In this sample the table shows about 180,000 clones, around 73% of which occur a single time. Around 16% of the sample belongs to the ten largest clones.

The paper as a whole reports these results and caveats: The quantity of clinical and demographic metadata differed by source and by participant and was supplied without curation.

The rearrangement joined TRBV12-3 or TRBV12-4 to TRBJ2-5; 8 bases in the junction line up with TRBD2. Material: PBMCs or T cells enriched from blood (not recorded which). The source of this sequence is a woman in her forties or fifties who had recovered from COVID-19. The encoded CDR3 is CASSTSGKETQYF. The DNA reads TGTGCCAGCAGTACTAGCGGAAAAGAGACCCAGTACTTC.